This T cell receptor beta chain was recorded in a study of post-analysis software for immune sequencing data. Looking at the study overall: Recorded disease courses covered relapsing-remitting, secondary progressive and progressive-relapsing multiple sclerosis. Some patients had no subtype annotation. General study results and limits: Patients carried roughly 5 TRBV segments more frequently than controls did, and TRBV5-6, TRBV5-1 and TRBV20-1 were among them.

The trim removed 6 bases at V and 4 bases at J, leaving 9 bases unmatched. Germline lookup yields CDR1 SQVTM and CDR2 ANQGSEA. This CDR3 has 15 residues. Concerning this clonotype itself: Its antigen is currently unknown.

Included in the TCR beta cDNA libraries were unique molecular identifiers. TCRdb processed the PCR reads anew with MiXCR; each CDR3 protein has one entry. The sample records roughly 400,000 distinct CDR3 sequences, roughly 38% being singletons. The origin of this receptor is a girl aged 2-10 years with multiple sclerosis. Sequenced material: blood. The chain couples TRBV29-1 to TRBJ2-2, with 9 bases fitting TRBD1. The CDR3 loop is CSVSRTGASTGELFF. CDR3 bases: TGCAGCGTCTCCAGGACAGGGGCGAGCACCGGGGAGCTGTTTTTT.